The present entry profiles one TCR beta chain with its context. The data derive from a study of control samples from healthy donors and cancer patients. This CDR3 spans 15 amino acids. The V gene's germline CDR1 is MNHNS and CDR2 SASEGT. V lost 1 base, J lost 9 bases, and 13 bases lay in between. The assay was immunoSEQ multiplex PCR, and TCRdb's table has in-frame clones only and misses some. The data hold about 140,000 clones, with about nine tenths observed a single time. What was sequenced was blood. This TCR was recovered from a man aged 25-40 years in good health. The chain links TRBV6-1 to TRBJ1-6; TRBD1 might be the D (5 bases). The CDR3 bases are TGTGCCAGCAGTGAAGGGGACGGGGAGCTTTCACCCCTCCACTTT. It yields the protein CASSEGDGELSPLHF.